Listed below are T cell receptor beta chains from one sample, sequenced in a study of early T cells in non-severe SARS-CoV-2 infection. TCRdb re-called the 5' RACE reads through MiXCR, storing one row per CDR3 protein. Among 80,000 to 95,000 distinct CDR3 sequences, 14% were seen once, and the ten largest hold 9.5% to 13%. The sequenced sample was whole blood. Every receptor here comes from an adult who was a healthcare worker with PCR-confirmed SARS-CoV-2 infection or an uninfected control (not recorded which). CDR3s include the opening cysteine and the closing phenylalanine or tryptophan. Each record gives: D gene, clone size, J gene, V gene, CDR3 DNA, CDR3 protein. A D gene is named only where the DNA matches it firmly. A row's size may be missing; if present it is once, few, many or a size class.

>TRBD1|few|TRBJ1-1|TRBV28
TGTGCCAGCAGTTTACCGGACAGGGGGCGTGCTTTCTTT
CASSLPDRGRAFF
>NA|NA|TRBJ2-1|TRBV5-1
TGCGCCAGCAGGCCAACAGGGTACAATGAGCAGTTCTTC
CASRPTGYNEQFF
>NA|many|TRBJ1-3|TRBV3-1
TGTGCCAGCAGCCAGTACGGAACACACTCTGGAAACACCATATATTTT
CASSQYGTHSGNTIYF
>TRBD1|NA|TRBJ2-1|TRBV11-1
TGTGCCAGCAGCCGACGAATACAGGGGGCAGATGAGCAGTTCTTC
CASSRRIQGADEQFF
>NA|many|TRBJ2-4|TRBV11-2
TGTGCCAGCAGCTTAGGGGGGGCGTTGGCCAAAAACATTCAGTACTTC
CASSLGGALAKNIQYF
>TRBD1|few|TRBJ2-1|TRBV3-1
TGTGCCAGCAGCCAAGGGACAGGGGTTTTTTCCTCCTACAATGAGCAGTTCTTC
CASSQGTGVFSSYNEQFF
>TRBD1|NA|TRBJ2-4|TRBV4-1
TGCGCCAGCAGCCAAGACGGGACAGGGAGGCTGGGGGACATTCAGTACTTC
CASSQDGTGRLGDIQYF
>TRBD2|NA|TRBJ2-1|TRBV29-1
TGCAGCGTTGAACTAGCGGGGGGGCCAATCCGTAACAATGAGCAGTTCTTC
CSVELAGGPIRNNEQFF
>TRBD1|many|TRBJ1-5|TRBV7-9
TGTGCCAGCAGCGTCGCGACAGGGGGCACCCAGCATTTT
CASSVATGGTQHF
>NA|NA|TRBJ2-7|TRBV7-9
TGTGCCAGCAGCTTCGGGAACCCGATGAACGAGCAGTACTTC
CASSFGNPMNEQYF
>NA|few|TRBJ1-1|TRBV7-9
TGTGCCAGCAGTCGCCGGGAAACAAACACTGAAGCTTTCTTT
CASSRRETNTEAFF
>NA|many|TRBJ1-5|TRBV19
TGTGCCAGTAGTATAGGGGGCAATCAGCCCCAGCATTTT
CASSIGGNQPQHF
>NA|NA|TRBJ2-5|TRBV11-1
TGTGCCAGCAGCTTTTTAAGGGAGACCCAGTACTTC
CASSFLRETQYF
>NA|few|TRBJ2-3|TRBV5-1
TGCGCCAGCAGCGTCCCTAGAGGAGATACGCAGTATTTT
CASSVPRGDTQYF
>NA|few|TRBJ1-2|TRBV6-6
TGTGCCAGCAGGTTTAGTTGGGACTACACCTTC
CASRFSWDYTF
>TRBD2|few|TRBJ2-7|TRBV20-1
TGCAGTGCTAGCCCACTAGCGGGGGGGCTATATGAGCAGTACTTC
CSASPLAGGLYEQYF
>TRBD1|few|TRBJ2-1|TRBV7-8
TGTGCCAGCAAAACGGACAGGGGGTACAATGAGCAGTTCTTC
CASKTDRGYNEQFF
>TRBD1|NA|TRBJ1-6|TRBV9
TGTGCCAGCAGCAACGGACAGGGTCTAAATTCACCCCTCCACTTT
CASSNGQGLNSPLHF
>NA|few|TRBJ1-1|TRBV6-2/TRBV6-3
TGTGCCAGCCTATCAAACCGAAACACTGAAGCTTTCTTT
CASLSNRNTEAFF
>NA|many|TRBJ2-2|TRBV7-6
TGTGCCAGCAGCCTTTCTAGTTCCGGGGAGCTGTTTTTT
CASSLSSSGELFF
>NA|NA|TRBJ2-1|TRBV20-1
TGCAGTGCTAGGGTGGGGGAGCCCAAGTTCTTC
CSARVGEPKFF
>NA|many|TRBJ2-5|TRBV14
TGTGCCAGCAGCCCGACGGGGGACGGGACCCAGTACTTC
CASSPTGDGTQYF
>NA|many|TRBJ1-1|TRBV20-1
TGCAGTGCTAGCCTTACAGGGAACACTGAAGCTTTCTTT
CSASLTGNTEAFF
>NA|NA|TRBJ1-1|TRBV29-1
TGCAGCGTTGACTACGCCTTTAACACTGAAGCTTTCTTT
CSVDYAFNTEAFF
>NA|NA|TRBJ1-1|TRBV13
TGTGCCAGCAGCGGGAGACAGGCTATGAACACTGAAGCTTTCTTT
CASSGRQAMNTEAFF
>NA|NA|TRBJ2-2|TRBV11-2
TGTGCCAGCAGCCTTCACCGGGAGCTGTTTTTT
CASSLHRELFF
>NA|NA|TRBJ2-3|TRBV20-1
TGCAGTGCCCATTACTCTAGCAACGCAGATACGCAGTATTTT
CSAHYSSNADTQYF